This T cell receptor (beta chain) was retrieved from a study of shared clonotypes between healthy human individuals. The naive CD8 population came from CD45RO-negative cells selected for CCR7, without terminally differentiated effector memory CD45RA+ cells. Profiling relied on immunoSEQ multiplex PCR, and the TCRdb table lists in-frame clones only, not all of them. This table has about 2 million clones, about 95% appearing once. The V end was cut by 3 bases, the J end by 5 bases, with 20 bases between. The CDR3 is made up of 16 amino acids. From germline, CDR1 is MNHEY and CDR2 SMNVEV (reference sequence).

V and J are TRBV27 and TRBJ2-7; possibly TRBD1 or TRBD2 for D (5 bases each). Sequencing used naive CD8+ T cells sorted from blood. This clonotype originated in a man aged 18-30 years in good health. The CDR3 bases are TGTGCCAGCAGTTTCCTTTCGACCGGGACGAGGAACGAGCAGTACTTC. Amino acids: CASSFLSTGTRNEQYF.